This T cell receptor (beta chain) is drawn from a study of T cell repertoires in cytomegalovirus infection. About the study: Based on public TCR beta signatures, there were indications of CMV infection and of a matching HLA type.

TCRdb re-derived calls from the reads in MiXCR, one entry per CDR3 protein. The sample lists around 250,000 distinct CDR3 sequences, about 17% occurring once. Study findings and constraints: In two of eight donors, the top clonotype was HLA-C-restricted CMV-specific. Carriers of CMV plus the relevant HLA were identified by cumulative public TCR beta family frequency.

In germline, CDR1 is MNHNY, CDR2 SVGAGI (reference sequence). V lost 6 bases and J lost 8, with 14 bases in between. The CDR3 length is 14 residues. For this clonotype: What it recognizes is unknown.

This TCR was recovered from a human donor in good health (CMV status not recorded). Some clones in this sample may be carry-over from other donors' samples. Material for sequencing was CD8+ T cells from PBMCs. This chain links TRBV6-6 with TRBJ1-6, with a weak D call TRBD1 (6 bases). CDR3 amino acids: CASSSTGPDSPLHF. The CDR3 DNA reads TGTGCCAGCAGCTCGACAGGTCCCGATTCACCCCTCCACTTT.